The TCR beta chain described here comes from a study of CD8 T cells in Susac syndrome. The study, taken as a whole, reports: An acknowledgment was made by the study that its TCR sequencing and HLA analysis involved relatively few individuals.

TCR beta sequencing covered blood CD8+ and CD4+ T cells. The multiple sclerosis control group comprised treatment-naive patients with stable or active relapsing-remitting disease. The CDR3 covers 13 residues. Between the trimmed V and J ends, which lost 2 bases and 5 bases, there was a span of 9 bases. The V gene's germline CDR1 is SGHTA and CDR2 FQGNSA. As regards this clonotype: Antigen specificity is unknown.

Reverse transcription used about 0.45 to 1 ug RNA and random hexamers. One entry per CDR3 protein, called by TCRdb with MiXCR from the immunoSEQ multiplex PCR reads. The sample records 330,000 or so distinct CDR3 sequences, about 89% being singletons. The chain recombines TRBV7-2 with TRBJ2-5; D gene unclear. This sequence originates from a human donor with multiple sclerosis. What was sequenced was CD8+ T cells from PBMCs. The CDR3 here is CASSLNWAETQYF. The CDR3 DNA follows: TGTGCCAGCAGCTTAAACTGGGCTGAGACCCAGTACTTC.